This entry lists 21 T cell receptor beta chains sequenced from one sample in a study of cytomegalovirus exposure and HLA in healthy donors. The PCR was carried out with 60 Vbeta primers and 13 Jbeta primers. The method was immunoSEQ multiplex PCR; TCRdb's version includes in-frame clones alone and lacks a portion of them. The sample includes more than 150,000 clones, 75% to 85% seen only once; the top ten take 2% to 2.5%. Sequencing input: PBMCs. These receptors originate from a woman aged 30 to 39 in good health and CMV-seropositive.

This chain joins TRBV28 and TRBJ2-1; 7 bases map to TRBD2. This CDR3 contains 14 residues. Per germline, CDR1 MDHEN and CDR2 SYDVKM. The V gene end was trimmed by 4 bases and the J gene end by 0 bases; junction bases not matched to a gene: 0. The CDR3, as DNA: TGTGCCAGCAGTTCGGGGGGCTCCTACAATGAGCAGTTCTTC. Its translation: CASSSGGSYNEQFF.

The V call is TRBV7-2, the J call TRBJ2-1; 10 bases map to TRBD2. This CDR3 is 13 amino acids long. Germline V lookup: CDR1 SGHTA, CDR2 FQGNSA. With V trimmed by 6 bases and J by 6 bases, 2 bases remained unmatched. CDR3 amino acids: CASRERGGNEQFF. CDR3 bases: TGTGCCAGCAGGGAGCGGGGGGGCAATGAGCAGTTCTTC.

V usage is TRBV11-2 and J usage is TRBJ2-5; D possibly corresponds to TRBD1 (6 bases). CDR3 length: 11 amino acids. The V and J ends lost 0 bases and 12 bases respectively, with 8 bases between them. Germline CDR1 reads SGHAT; CDR2 reads FQNNGV. This CDR3 reads CASSLEGGEYF. The CDR3 DNA reads TGTGCCAGCAGCTTAGAAGGGGGAGAGTACTTC.

This clone was picked up a small number of times. This chain uses TRBV9 with TRBJ2-3; TRBD2 matches 8 bases. Germline CDR1 is SGDLS and CDR2 is YYNGEE. Trimming took 6 bases from V and 4 from J; bases not matched to a gene: 7. The CDR3 contains 14 residues. CDR3 in DNA: TGTGCCAGCACCAAGACTAGCGTGCCAGATACGCAGTATTTT. Amino acids: CASTKTSVPDTQYF. The full variable domain, with the rest looked up from reference TRBV9 and TRBJ2-3, is DSGVTQTPKHLITATGQRVTLRCSPRSGDLSVYWYQQSLDQGLQFLIQYYNGEERAKGNILERFSAQQFPDLHSELNLSSLELGDSALYFCASTKTSVPDTQYFGPGTRLTVL.

This chain links TRBV9 with TRBJ1-4; TRBD1 aligns across 8 bases. CDR1 SGDLS and CDR2 YYNGEE come from the germline V gene. Trimming took 4 bases from V and 0 from J; bases not matched to a gene: 17. The CDR3 covers 20 residues. CDR3 protein: CASSTQALRQGSATNEKLFF. The CDR3, as DNA: TGTGCCAGCAGCACTCAGGCCCTCAGACAGGGGTCTGCAACTAATGAAAAACTGTTTTTT.

This chain connects TRBV10-2 to TRBJ2-1; weak D call: TRBD2 (6 bases). CDR3 length: 15 amino acids. The germline V gene has CDR1 WSHSY and CDR2 SAAADI. Trimming removed 0 bases at V and 1 base at J, with 7 bases between. CDR3 sequence reads: CASSESRESYNEQFF. In DNA, the CDR3 is TGCGCCAGCAGTGAGTCCCGGGAGTCCTACAATGAGCAGTTCTTC.

This rearrangement joins TRBV7-2 to TRBJ2-2; TRBD2 is a possible D gene (6 bases). With 3 bases removed from V and 5 bases from J, the gap between germline ends came to 13 bases. CDR3 size: 15 residues. Germline loops: CDR1 SGHTA, CDR2 FQGNSA. The CDR3 region is CASSFVRGRTGELFF. Here the CDR3 DNA reads TGTGCCAGCAGCTTTGTGAGAGGGAGGACCGGGGAGCTGTTTTTT.

V usage is TRBV4-1 and J usage is TRBJ2-1; 9 bases are a match to TRBD1. The trim removed 2 bases at V and 8 bases at J, leaving 10 bases unmatched. This CDR3 has 16 amino acids. Germline V gives CDR1 MGHRA, CDR2 YSYEKL. The CDR3 here is CASSQSGTGLVDEQFF. In nucleotides, the CDR3 is TGCGCCAGCAGCCAATCCGGGACAGGGCTCGTGGATGAGCAGTTCTTC.

This clone has a handful of counts. The rearrangement uses TRBV6-7 and TRBJ2-7; D possibly corresponds to TRBD1 (6 bases). TRBV6-7 is an ORF for which the function is uncertain. The CDR3 loop spans 14 amino acids. Trimming cost V 4 bases and J 3 bases, with 13 bases left between them. The CDR3 region has the DNA TGTGCCAGCAGTTCTGCGGACAGAGACTACGAGCAGTACTTC. Translating gives CASSSADRDYEQYF.

The chain recombines TRBV18 with TRBJ1-5; tentatively, D is TRBD1 (6 bases). CDR3 length: 14 residues. The germline V gene has CDR1 KGHSH and CDR2 LQKENI. The ends were cut back, 3 bases at V and 6 bases at J, with 12 bases in the middle. CDR3 nucleotides: TGTGCCAGCTCACCCTTGGAAGGGGGTCAGCCCCAGCATTTT. As protein: CASSPLEGGQPQHF.

V and J are TRBV6-4 and TRBJ2-3, with a weak D call TRBD1 (6 bases). V was pared by 4 bases and J by 5 bases, with 10 bases between. This CDR3 has 13 amino acids. Germline CDR1 reads MRHNA; CDR2 reads SNTAGT. The CDR3 reads CASSGIQGDTQYF. The DNA for the CDR3 is TGTGCCAGCAGTGGGATACAGGGAGATACGCAGTATTTT.

The V call is TRBV5-1, the J call TRBJ2-7, with 9 positions matching TRBD1. Per the germline V gene, CDR1 is SGHRS and CDR2 is YFSETQ. The CDR3 has 19 amino acids. The V segment lost 0 bases and the J segment 0 bases; nucleotides outside the gene matches: 13. The CDR3 loop is CASSLVGWGTGRNSYEQYF. Here the CDR3 DNA reads TGCGCCAGCAGCTTGGTCGGGTGGGGGACAGGGAGGAACTCCTACGAGCAGTACTTC.

The chain has TRBV5-1 and TRBJ2-7; 8 nucleotides align to TRBD1. This CDR3 is 14 amino acids long. Looked up from germline, CDR1 is SGHRS and CDR2 is YFSETQ. V gave up 4 bases and J gave up 6 bases; unmatched junction bases: 9. Here the CDR3 DNA reads TGCGCCAGCAGCCAAACAGGGGGAGCTGGCGAGCAGTACTTC. This translates into CASSQTGGAGEQYF. Complete variable domain (other parts from reference TRBV5-1 and TRBJ2-7): KAGVTQTPRYLIKTRGQQVTLSCSPISGHRSVSWYQQTPGQGLQFLFEYFSETQRNKGNFPGRFSGRQFSNSRSEMNVSTLELGDSALYLCASSQTGGAGEQYFGPGTRLTVT.

V and J are TRBV10-2 and TRBJ1-1; 7 bases line up with TRBD1. V lost 5 bases to trimming and J lost 4 bases; unmatched junction nucleotides: 1. The length of the CDR3 is 12 residues. Germline V gives CDR1 WSHSY, CDR2 SAAADI. The CDR3 DNA sequence: TGCGCCAGCAGTCGGGACAGCACTGAAGCTTTCTTT. Amino acids: CASSRDSTEAFF.

This sequence joins TRBV7-9 and TRBJ2-7, with TRBD2 identical over 9 bases. The CDR3 contains 17 residues. Unmatched junction bases numbered 7, after V lost 0 bases and J lost 1 base. Germline CDR1 and CDR2: SEHNR and FQNEAQ (reference sequence). CDR3 protein: CASSLALDSGGSYEQYF. CDR3 in DNA: TGTGCCAGCAGCTTAGCGCTGGATAGCGGGGGTTCCTACGAGCAGTACTTC.

The chain is built from TRBV28 and TRBJ1-2; no clear D. CDR1 is MDHEN and CDR2 is SYDVKM in the germline V gene. With 8 bases removed from V and 4 bases from J, the gap between germline ends came to 23 bases. This CDR3 contains 16 residues. The CDR3 loop is CASPYLTTRQAYGYTF. For the CDR3, the DNA is TGTGCCAGCCCTTACTTAACGACCCGACAAGCCTATGGCTACACCTTC.

The J gene is TRBJ2-1, the V gene TRBV2, with 15 bases matching TRBD2. The CDR3 is made up of 18 amino acids. Trimming took 4 bases from V and 1 from J; bases not matched to a gene: 5. The V gene's germline CDR1 is SNHLY and CDR2 FYNNEI. The CDR3: CASSGTSGGARSYNEQFF. For the CDR3, the DNA is TGTGCCAGCAGTGGGACTAGCGGGGGGGCGAGGTCCTACAATGAGCAGTTCTTC.

This chain connects TRBV10-1 to TRBJ2-7, with D perhaps matching TRBD1 (5 bases). Germline V CDR1 and CDR2: WNHNN, SYGVQD (reference sequence). The V gene lost 5 bases and the J gene lost 2 bases, with 10 bases spanning the gap. The CDR3 runs 13 residues. The DNA of the CDR3 is TGCGCCAGCAGTCCAGGGCCTACCTACGAGCAGTACTTC. Translation: CASSPGPTYEQYF.

This chain uses TRBV6-5 with TRBJ2-3; 8 nucleotides align to TRBD1. This CDR3 spans 15 amino acids. The V gene's germline CDR1 is MNHEY and CDR2 SVGAGI. Trimming took 2 bases from V and 1 from J; bases not matched to a gene: 2. The CDR3 is CASSYGTGRTDTQYF. As DNA, the CDR3 is TGTGCCAGCAGTTACGGGACAGGACGCACAGATACGCAGTATTTT.

The rearrangement links TRBV10-3 to TRBJ1-2; 9 bases line up with TRBD1. There are 14 residues in the CDR3. The germline V gene encodes CDR1 ENHRY and CDR2 SYGVKD. V trimming: 6 bases; J trimming: 10 bases; junction bases outside the gene matches: 12. Here the CDR3 DNA reads TGTGCCATCAGCTCCTCCGGGACAGGGACCTTCTACACCTTC. Translated: CAISSSGTGTFYTF.

This clone was observed a handful of times. The rearrangement joins TRBV4-1 to TRBJ2-7; the match to TRBD1 covers 8 bases. Trimming at V came to 3 bases and at J to 1 base, leaving 5 bases not matched to a gene. The CDR3 spans 15 residues. Germline V CDR1 and CDR2: MGHRA, YSYEKL. The CDR3 sequence is CASSQNRGASYEQYF. CDR3 DNA sequence: TGCGCCAGCAGCCAGAACAGGGGGGCATCCTACGAGCAGTACTTC.